These 25 T cell receptor beta chains share one sample of origin, sequenced in a study of neurological immune-mediated disorders. TCRdb itself ran the 5' RACE reads through MiXCR, one entry per CDR3 protein. The sample carries about 40,000 distinct CDR3 sequences, around 2.5% recorded once. The sequencing input was PBMCs. Every receptor here comes from a man over 45 with multiple sclerosis.

The table lists this clonotype with many counts. The V gene is TRBV20-1, the J gene TRBJ1-1; 7 bases agree with TRBD1. CDR3 length: 14 residues. Germline CDR1 reads DFQATT; CDR2 reads SNEGSKA (reference sequence). With 3 bases clipped from V and 0 bases from J, the junction kept 4 bases outside the gene matches. The CDR3 nucleotides are TGCAGTGCTAGGGAGGGGACAGTGAACACTGAAGCTTTCTTT. It encodes CSAREGTVNTEAFF.

Many counts were recorded for this clonotype. The CDR3 protein is CASSPFSGHQPQHF. CDR3 bases: TGTGCCAGCAGCCCCTTCTCAGGGCATCAGCCCCAGCATTTT. The chain is built from TRBV5-5 and TRBJ1-5; D may be TRBD1 (5 bases). The length of the CDR3 is 14 residues. The ends were cut back, 4 bases at V and 5 bases at J, with 13 bases in the middle. Germline V gene data show CDR1 as SGHKS and CDR2 as YYEKEE (reference sequence).

This clonotype appeared many times. The chain recombines TRBV7-2 with TRBJ1-1; possibly TRBD1 for D (5 bases). V gave up 4 bases and J gave up 4 bases, with 13 bases separating them. From germline, CDR1 is SGHTA and CDR2 FQGNSA. This CDR3 has 14 amino acids. CDR3 sequence: CASSSGPQGTEAFF. The CDR3 coding sequence is TGTGCCAGCAGCTCCGGACCCCAGGGCACTGAAGCTTTCTTT.

This clonotype was counted ten times or more. This rearrangement joins TRBV7-2 to TRBJ2-2, with D maybe TRBD1 (5 bases). The CDR3 loop spans 16 amino acids. The V and J ends lost 5 bases and 6 bases respectively, with 19 bases between them. CDR1 is SGHTA and CDR2 is FQGNSA in the germline V gene. The CDR3 nucleotides read TGTGCCAGCAGCCGAATAGGGCAGGGCGGTGCCGGGGAGCTGTTTTTT. Its protein product is CASSRIGQGGAGELFF. The full variable domain, with the rest looked up from reference TRBV7-2 and TRBJ2-2, is GAGVSQSPSNKVTEKGKDVELRCDPISGHTALYWYRQSLGQGLEFLIYFQGNSAPDKSGLPSDRFSAERTGGSVSTLTIQRTQQEDSAVYLCASSRIGQGGAGELFFGEGSRLTVL.

In this sample, this clonotype turned up many times. V is TRBV15 and J is TRBJ2-6, with TRBD1 matching 8 bases. The CDR3 totals 17 residues. The germline V gene has CDR1 LNHNV and CDR2 YYDKDF (reference sequence). V dropped 5 bases and J dropped 1; count of bases not matched to a gene: 7. DNA of the CDR3: TGTGCCACCAGCTCCGGGACAGGACCGTCTGGGGCCAACGTCCTGACTTTC. Residues: CATSSGTGPSGANVLTF. The full variable domain, rest sourced from reference TRBV15 and TRBJ2-6, is DAMVIQNPRYQVTQFGKPVTLSCSQTLNHNVMYWYQQKSSQAPKLLFHYYDKDFNNEADTPDNFQSRRPNTSFCFLDIRSPGLGDTAMYLCATSSGTGPSGANVLTFGAGSRLTVL.

Many counts were recorded for this clonotype. CDR3 protein: CSASGGGTYNEQFF. CDR3 DNA sequence: TGCAGTGCTAGTGGCGGGGGGACCTACAATGAGCAGTTCTTC. The rearrangement links TRBV20-1 to TRBJ2-1, with 8 bases fitting TRBD2. V dropped 3 bases and J dropped 2; count of bases not matched to a gene: 3. The CDR3 covers 14 residues. From germline, CDR1 is DFQATT and CDR2 SNEGSKA (reference sequence).

This clonotype appeared many times. This sequence joins TRBV12-3 or TRBV12-4 and TRBJ1-1, with a tentative D call TRBD1 (6 bases). V was cut by 7 bases and J by 7 bases, with 19 bases left in between. The CDR3 has 14 amino acids. CDR3 DNA: TGTGCCAGCAACCTCTGGGGGCAGCTAAATGAAGCTTTCTTT. As protein: CASNLWGQLNEAFF.

The sample holds many counts of this clonotype. The J gene is TRBJ2-3, the V gene TRBV10-2; D gene uncertain. This CDR3 spans 16 amino acids. V dropped 3 bases and J dropped 2 bases, with 15 bases sitting between them. The germline CDR1 and CDR2 sequences are WSHSY and SAAADI. DNA for the CDR3: TGCGCCAGCAGTGATCAGGCAATGGCGAACACAGATACGCAGTATTTT. As protein: CASSDQAMANTDTQYF.

A few counts support this clonotype. A much larger clone differs from this one at a single base, so this may be a read error. The CDR3 DNA sequence: TGCAGTGCTAGAGATGCCCCCCGGACAGGGAAAGTCGGGGAGCTGTTTTTT. Translation gives CSARDAPRTGKVGELFF. The V gene is TRBV20-1, the J gene TRBJ2-2; 8 bases are shared with TRBD1. Trimming took 0 bases from V and 7 from J; bases not matched to a gene: 13. Germline V lookup: CDR1 DFQATT, CDR2 SNEGSKA (reference sequence). This CDR3 is 17 amino acids long.

Remarks on this clonotype: The CDR3 end shows no conserved phenylalanine or tryptophan, and so a read error is likely. V and J are TRBV29-1 and TRBJ1-2; D may be TRBD1 (5 bases). The CDR3 totals 12 residues. The germline gives CDR1 SQVTM, CDR2 ANQGSEA. The DNA of the CDR3 is TGCAGCGTCGAAGGCGGGGGCTATGGCTACACCGTC. It encodes CSVEGGGYGYTV.

This clonotype was found many times. The CDR3 is CASSLRGAESYNEQFF. For the CDR3, the DNA is TGTGCCAGCAGCCTACGGGGGGCCGAAAGCTACAATGAGCAGTTCTTC. The chain joins TRBV7-2 to TRBJ2-1; perhaps TRBD2 as D (7 bases). The CDR3 loop spans 16 amino acids. Germline loops: CDR1 SGHTA, CDR2 FQGNSA. Deletions cut 5 bases from V and 3 bases from J, with 17 bases between.

This clonotype has ten or more counts. The chain has TRBV2 and TRBJ1-1; D is possibly TRBD1 (6 bases). Germline V gives CDR1 SNHLY, CDR2 FYNNEI. CDR3 size: 14 residues. V lost 6 bases, J lost 0 bases, and 11 bases lay in between. DNA for the CDR3: TGTGCCAGCAGCGACAGACAGGTGAACACTGAAGCTTTCTTT. Amino acid sequence: CASSDRQVNTEAFF. Drawing the rest from reference TRBV2 and TRBJ1-1, the complete variable domain is EPEVTQTPSHQVTQMGQEVILRCVPISNHLYFYWYRQILGQKVEFLVSFYNNEISEKSEIFDDQFSVERPDGSNFTLKIRSTKLEDSAMYFCASSDRQVNTEAFFGQGTRLTVV.

This clonotype was observed many times. The rearrangement links TRBV5-5 to TRBJ1-5; D is undetermined. The CDR3 covers 14 residues. Between the trimmed V and J ends, which lost 0 bases and 6 bases, there was a span of 10 bases. The germline V gene encodes CDR1 SGHKS and CDR2 YYEKEE (reference sequence). The CDR3 DNA follows: TGTGCCAGCAGCTTGGAGGGTTCTGGTCAGCCCCAGCATTTT. It yields the protein CASSLEGSGQPQHF. Full variable domain (rest looked up from reference TRBV5-5 and TRBJ1-5): DAGVTQSPTHLIKTRGQQVTLRCSPISGHKSVSWYQQVLGQGPQFIFQYYEKEERGRGNFPDRFSARQFPNYSSELNVNALLLGDSALYLCASSLEGSGQPQHFGDGTRLSIL.

This clonotype has ten or more counts. The V gene is TRBV5-1, the J gene TRBJ2-7, with 11 positions matching TRBD1. The CDR3 covers 16 residues. CDR1 SGHRS and CDR2 YFSETQ come from the germline V gene. The V segment lost 4 bases and the J segment 0 bases; nucleotides outside the gene matches: 6. For the CDR3, the DNA is TGCGCCAGCAGCCCGGGACAGGGGGACTCCTCCTACGAGCAGTACTTC. Translating it yields CASSPGQGDSSYEQYF.

The table lists this clonotype with many counts. The chain carries TRBV7-2 and TRBJ2-2; D is uncertain. Per the germline V gene, CDR1 is SGHTA and CDR2 is FQGNSA. The CDR3 is 16 residues long. V lost 5 bases and J 7 bases, leaving 20 bases between the germline ends. CDR3: CASSPRLVRAGGELFF. The CDR3 nucleotides read TGTGCCAGCAGCCCCCGGTTGGTTAGGGCAGGCGGGGAGCTGTTTTTT. Full variable domain (remainder filled in from reference TRBV7-2 and TRBJ2-2): GAGVSQSPSNKVTEKGKDVELRCDPISGHTALYWYRQSLGQGLEFLIYFQGNSAPDKSGLPSDRFSAERTGGSVSTLTIQRTQQEDSAVYLCASSPRLVRAGGELFFGEGSRLTVL.

This clonotype appeared many times. This chain joins TRBV3-1 and TRBJ2-2; TRBD2 is a possible D gene (5 bases). Trimming took 5 bases from V and 5 from J, leaving 12 bases between them. The CDR3 spans 14 residues. Germline V gene sequence: CDR1 LGHDT, CDR2 YNNKEL (reference sequence). The CDR3 DNA is TGTGCCAGCAGCTCCCTAGCAGAAACCGGGGAGCTGTTTTTT. Amino acids: CASSSLAETGELFF. The full variable domain, in which reference TRBV3-1 and TRBJ2-2 provide the parts outside the CDR3, is DTAVSQTPKYLVTQMGNDKSIKCEQNLGHDTMYWYKQDSKKFLKIMFSYNNKELIINETVPNRFSPKSPDKAHLNLHINSLELGDSAVYFCASSSLAETGELFFGEGSRLTVL.

The table lists this clonotype with many counts. The genes are TRBV5-1 and TRBJ1-6; tentatively, D is TRBD1 (5 bases). V lost 1 base and J 8 bases, leaving 7 bases between the germline ends. Looked up from germline, CDR1 is SGHRS and CDR2 is YFSETQ. The CDR3 runs to 13 residues. The CDR3 nucleotides are TGCGCCAGCAGCTTGCAACAGGATTCACCCCTCCACTTT. Residues: CASSLQQDSPLHF.

This clonotype was observed at least ten times. The chain uses TRBV7-9 and TRBJ2-5; D is unclear. The ends were cut back, 1 base at V and 1 base at J, with 7 bases in the middle. The CDR3 consists of 14 residues. Germline-derived CDR1 and CDR2 are SEHNR and FQNEAQ (reference sequence). Written as DNA, the CDR3 is TGTGCCAGCAGCTTAGGAGTAACCCAAGAGACCCAGTACTTC. This translates into CASSLGVTQETQYF.

This clonotype appeared many times. The rearrangement uses TRBV7-3 and TRBJ2-1, with D possibly called TRBD1 or TRBD2 (6 bases each). The V end was cut by 4 bases, the J end by 4 bases, with 14 bases between. Per the germline V gene, CDR1 is SGHTA and CDR2 is FQGTGA. The length of the CDR3 is 15 residues. The CDR3 spells CASSSRGLPYNEQFF. In DNA, the CDR3 is TGTGCCAGCAGCTCCCGGGGGCTCCCATACAATGAGCAGTTCTTC.

At least ten counts were recorded for this clonotype. This sequence joins TRBV12-3 or TRBV12-4 and TRBJ2-2, with TRBD1 matching over 10 bases. V lost 4 bases and J lost 0; bases outside the gene matches: 2. The CDR3 totals 16 residues. In nucleotides, the CDR3 is TGTGCCAGCAGTTCTGGACAGGGGGCGAACACCGGGGAGCTGTTTTTT. Translating it yields CASSSGQGANTGELFF.

This clonotype came up many times. The V gene is TRBV10-3, the J gene TRBJ1-5; D might be TRBD1 (5 bases). V was clipped by 5 bases and J by 7 bases, with 12 bases between them. Germline CDR1 ENHRY, CDR2 SYGVKD. CDR3 length: 13 residues. CDR3 sequence: CAISPGSSQPQHF. In DNA, the CDR3 is TGTGCCATCAGTCCAGGGTCTAGCCAGCCCCAGCATTTT.

By its share, this clonotype is medium-sized. The chain is built from TRBV5-1 and TRBJ1-1; possible D gene TRBD1, 5 bases. Trimming left V 4 bases short and J 8 bases short, with 15 bases between. The CDR3 is made up of 13 amino acids. The germline V gene has CDR1 SGHRS and CDR2 YFSETQ. CDR3 sequence reads: CASSRTPGVEAFF. CDR3 in DNA: TGCGCCAGCAGCCGAACTCCGGGGGTGGAAGCTTTCTTT.

This clonotype was picked up many times. CDR3 nucleotides: TGTGCCACCAGCACCGAGAGGGGGAATAATTCACCCCTCCACTTT. Protein product: CATSTERGNNSPLHF. The V gene is TRBV15, the J gene TRBJ1-6, with D tentatively TRBD1 (6 bases). CDR3 length equals 15 residues. V was pared by 4 bases and J by 5 bases, with 12 bases between. Germline CDR1 and CDR2: LNHNV and YYDKDF (reference sequence).

At least ten counts were recorded for this clonotype. This rearrangement joins TRBV7-9 to TRBJ1-1; no clear D. Trimming stripped 8 bases from V and 3 bases from J, with 13 bases between. The CDR3 is 13 residues long. In germline, CDR1 is SEHNR, CDR2 FQNEAQ (reference sequence). For the CDR3, the DNA is TGTGCCAGCTCGAAGGCGTTGGACACTGAAGCTTTCTTT. Translation: CASSKALDTEAFF. The full variable domain, completed using reference TRBV7-9 and TRBJ1-1, is DTGVSQNPRHKITKRGQNVTFRCDPISEHNRLYWYRQTLGQGPEFLTYFQNEAQLEKSRLLSDRFSAERPKGSFSTLEIQRTEQGDSAMYLCASSKALDTEAFFGQGTRLTVV.

In this sample, this clonotype turned up a few times. A read error is possible here, since a much larger clone lies one base away. This rearrangement joins TRBV13 to TRBJ2-5; D unresolved. The germline V and J ends were trimmed by 5 bases and 0 bases, with 7 bases remaining between them. Germline values: CDR1 PRHDT, CDR2 FYEKMQ (reference sequence). This CDR3 is 13 amino acids long. As DNA, the CDR3 is TGTGCCAGCAGCAACCGAAACCAAGAGACCCAGTACTTC. Residues: CASSNRNQETQYF.